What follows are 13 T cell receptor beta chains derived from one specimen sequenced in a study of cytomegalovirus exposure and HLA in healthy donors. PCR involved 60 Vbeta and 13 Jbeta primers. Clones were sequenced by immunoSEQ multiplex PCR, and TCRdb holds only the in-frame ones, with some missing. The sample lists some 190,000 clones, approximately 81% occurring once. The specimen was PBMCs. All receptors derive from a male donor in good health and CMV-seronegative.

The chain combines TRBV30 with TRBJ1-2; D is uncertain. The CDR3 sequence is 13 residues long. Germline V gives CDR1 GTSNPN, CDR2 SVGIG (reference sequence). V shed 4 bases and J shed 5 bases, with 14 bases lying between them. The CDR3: CAWNDGGGYGYTF. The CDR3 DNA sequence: TGTGCCTGGAACGACGGAGGAGGGTATGGCTACACCTTC.

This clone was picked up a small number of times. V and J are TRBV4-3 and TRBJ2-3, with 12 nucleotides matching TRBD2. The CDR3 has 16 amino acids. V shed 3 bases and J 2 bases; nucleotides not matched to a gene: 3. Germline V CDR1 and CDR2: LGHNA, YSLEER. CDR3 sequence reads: CASSHLAGGDTDTQYF. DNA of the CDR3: TGCGCCAGCAGCCACCTAGCGGGGGGGGACACAGATACGCAGTATTTT.

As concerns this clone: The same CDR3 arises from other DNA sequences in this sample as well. CDR3 sequence: CASSQGTSGDNEQFF. In nucleotides, the CDR3 is TGTGCCAGCAGCCAAGGGACTAGCGGGGACAATGAGCAGTTCTTC. V gene TRBV4-2 combines with J gene TRBJ2-1, with 12 nucleotides matching TRBD2. The CDR3 is 15 amino acids. V was pared by 1 base and J by 5 bases, with 0 bases of the junction left unmatched. Germline assignment: CDR1 LGHNA and CDR2 YNFKEQ.

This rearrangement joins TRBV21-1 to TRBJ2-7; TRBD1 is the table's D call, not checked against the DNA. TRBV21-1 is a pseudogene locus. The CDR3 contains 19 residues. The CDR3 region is CASSKGDKGHGASSYEQYF. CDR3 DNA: TGTGCCAGCAGCAAAGGGGACAAGGGGCATGGTGCCTCATCCTACGAGCAGTACTTC.

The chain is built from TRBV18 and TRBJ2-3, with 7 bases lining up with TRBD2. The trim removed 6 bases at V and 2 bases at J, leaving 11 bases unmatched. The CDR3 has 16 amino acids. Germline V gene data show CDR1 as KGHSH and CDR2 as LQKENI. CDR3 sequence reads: CASSLAASGNTDTQYF. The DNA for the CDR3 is TGTGCCAGCTCCCTTGCGGCTAGCGGAAACACAGATACGCAGTATTTT.

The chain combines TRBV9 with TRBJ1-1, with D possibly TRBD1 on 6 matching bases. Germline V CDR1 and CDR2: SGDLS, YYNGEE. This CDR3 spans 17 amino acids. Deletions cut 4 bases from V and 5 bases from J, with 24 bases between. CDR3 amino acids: CASSPRDTSPVGTEAFF. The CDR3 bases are TGTGCCAGCAGCCCCCGGGACACCTCTCCCGTTGGGACTGAAGCTTTCTTT.

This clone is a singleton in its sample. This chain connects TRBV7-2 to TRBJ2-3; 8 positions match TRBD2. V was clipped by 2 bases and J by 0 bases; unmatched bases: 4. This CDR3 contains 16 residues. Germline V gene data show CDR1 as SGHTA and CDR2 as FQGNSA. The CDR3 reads CASSLRGGPSTDTQYF. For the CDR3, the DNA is TGTGCCAGCAGCTTACGGGGGGGCCCCAGCACAGATACGCAGTATTTT.

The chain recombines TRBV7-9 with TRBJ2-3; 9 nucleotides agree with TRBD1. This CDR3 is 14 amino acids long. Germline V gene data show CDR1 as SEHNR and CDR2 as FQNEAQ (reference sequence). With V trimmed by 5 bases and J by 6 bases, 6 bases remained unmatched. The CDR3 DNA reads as TGTGCCAGCAGCCCCGGGACAGGGTCGGATACGCAGTATTTT. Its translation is CASSPGTGSDTQYF.

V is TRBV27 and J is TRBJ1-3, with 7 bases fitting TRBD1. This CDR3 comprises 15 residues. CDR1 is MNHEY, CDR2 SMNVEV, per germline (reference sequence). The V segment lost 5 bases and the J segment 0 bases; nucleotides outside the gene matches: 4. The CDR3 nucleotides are TGTGCCAGCAGTCGACAGGGCAGCTCTGGAAACACCATATATTTT. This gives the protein CASSRQGSSGNTIYF.

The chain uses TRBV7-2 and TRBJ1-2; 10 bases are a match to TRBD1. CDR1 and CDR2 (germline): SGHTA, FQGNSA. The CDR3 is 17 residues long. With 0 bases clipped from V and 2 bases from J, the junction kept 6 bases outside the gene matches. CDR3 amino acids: CASSLARTGGLNYGYTF. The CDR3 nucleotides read TGTGCCAGCAGCTTAGCTAGGACAGGGGGACTGAACTATGGCTACACCTTC.

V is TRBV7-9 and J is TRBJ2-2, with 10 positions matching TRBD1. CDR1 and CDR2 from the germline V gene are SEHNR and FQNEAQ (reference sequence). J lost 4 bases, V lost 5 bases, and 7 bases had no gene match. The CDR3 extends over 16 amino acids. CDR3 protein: CASSHPGQGTTGELFF. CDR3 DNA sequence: TGTGCCAGCAGCCATCCGGGACAGGGGACCACCGGGGAGCTGTTTTTT. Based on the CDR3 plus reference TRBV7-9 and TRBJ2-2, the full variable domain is DTGVSQNPRHKITKRGQNVTFRCDPISEHNRLYWYRQTLGQGPEFLTYFQNEAQLEKSRLLSDRFSAERPKGSFSTLEIQRTEQGDSAMYLCASSHPGQGTTGELFFGEGSRLTVL.

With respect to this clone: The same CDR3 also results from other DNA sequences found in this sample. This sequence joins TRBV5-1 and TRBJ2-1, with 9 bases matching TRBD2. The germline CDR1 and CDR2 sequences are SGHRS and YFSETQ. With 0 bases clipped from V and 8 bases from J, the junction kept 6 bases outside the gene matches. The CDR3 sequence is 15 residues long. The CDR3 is CASSLGLAGLDEQFF. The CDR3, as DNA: TGCGCCAGCAGCTTGGGGCTAGCGGGGCTCGATGAGCAGTTCTTC.

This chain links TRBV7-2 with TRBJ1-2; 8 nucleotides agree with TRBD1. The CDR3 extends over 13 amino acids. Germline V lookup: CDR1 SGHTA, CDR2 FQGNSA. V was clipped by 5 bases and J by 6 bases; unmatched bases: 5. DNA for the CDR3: TGTGCCAGCAGCGTCGGACAGGGTGATGGCTACACCTTC. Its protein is CASSVGQGDGYTF.